Listed below are T cell receptor beta chains from one sample, sequenced in a study of cytotoxic CD8 clonotypes in ibrutinib-treated CLL. Sequencing was performed with immunoSEQ multiplex PCR; in TCRdb, only in-frame clones are kept and a portion is missing. Here the sample spans about 160,000 clones, roughly four fifths being singletons. This material consisted of PBMCs, taken after 24 months of ibrutinib treatment. All receptors come from a human donor with chronic lymphocytic leukemia. CDR3s include the opening cysteine and the closing phenylalanine or tryptophan. The D gene is left open where the match is weak. The listing skips clone size in some rows; elsewhere it reads once, few, many or a size class.

V	J	size	D	DNA	CDR3
TRBV18	TRBJ1-1	.	TRBD1	TGTGCCAGCTCACCAACCACAGGGGACACTGAAGCTTTCTTT	CASSPTTGDTEAFF
TRBV30	TRBJ1-6	.	.	TGTGCCTGGAGTGTAAGTAGTGGGGGACTTCGGACTTTACCCCTCCACTTT	CAWSVSSGGLRTLPLHF
TRBV9	TRBJ2-1	.	.	TGTGCCAGCAGCATGACGGGGACCGGTGGGCAGTTCTTC	CASSMTGTGGQFF
TRBV11-1	TRBJ2-7	.	.	TGTGCCAGCAGCTTAGCGACGGGGGCGGGCGAGCAGTACTTC	CASSLATGAGEQYF
TRBV29-1	TRBJ1-1	.	.	TGCAGCGTCGTGCCGGGGGGGCGAAGGAACACTGAAGCTTTCTTT	CSVVPGGRRNTEAFF
TRBV21-1	TRBJ1-4	.	.	TGTGCCAGCAGCGCTCGGACAGGGGGACGGAAACTGTTTTTT	CASSARTGGRKLFF
TRBV6-1	TRBJ1-2	.	.	TGTGCCAGCAGTGAGACTACCCCTAACTATGGCTACACCTTC	CASSETTPNYGYTF
TRBV27	TRBJ1-3	.	TRBD1	TGTGCCAGCAGGGACAGGGCGATCTCTGGAAACACCATATATTTT	CASRDRAISGNTIYF
TRBV9	TRBJ2-5	.	.	TGTGCCAGCAGCGTAGCTCCCAGGGGAGCCACCCAAGAGACCCAGTACTTC	CASSVAPRGATQETQYF
TRBV6-6	TRBJ1-2	.	TRBD1	TGTGCCAGCAGTTACCCGGGACAGATCTATGGCTACACCTTC	CASSYPGQIYGYTF
TRBV27	TRBJ1-2	.	TRBD1	TGTGCCAGCAGTTTATCGAGGCGGACAGGTTCCGTTGGCTACACCTTC	CASSLSRRTGSVGYTF
TRBV6-5	TRBJ2-7	.	.	TGTGCCAGCGGTCGGGGGGAGCAGTACTTC	CASGRGEQYF
TRBV28	TRBJ1-3	.	.	TGTGCCAGCAGTTACACCAGGTACTCTGGAAACACCATATATTTT	CASSYTRYSGNTIYF
TRBV6-1	TRBJ1-1	.	.	TGTGCCAGCACCGGGGCGTTACAGGGCACTGAAGCTTTCTTT	CASTGALQGTEAFF
TRBV19	TRBJ1-6	.	.	TGTGCCAGTAGTCGACGACGGGAGGATTCACCCCTCCACTTT	CASSRRREDSPLHF
TRBV5-1	TRBJ2-1	.	TRBD2	TGCGCCAGCAGCCTTATGACTAGCGGGGGCCGAAGCTCCTACAATGAGCAGTTCTTC	CASSLMTSGGRSSYNEQFF
TRBV28	TRBJ1-3	.	.	TGTGCCAGCAGTTCCCCCGGACGGAACTCTGGAAACACCATATATTTT	CASSSPGRNSGNTIYF
TRBV5-1	TRBJ2-2	.	TRBD1	TGCGCCAGCAGCTGGGGACAGGGTACCGGGGAGCTGTTTTTT	CASSWGQGTGELFF
TRBV18	TRBJ1-6	few	.	TGTGCCAGCTCACGGGCTAGCGGCGATTCACCCCTCCACTTT	CASSRASGDSPLHF
TRBV6-6	TRBJ2-3	.	TRBD2	TGTGCCAGCAGTCGACTAGCGGGGACAGATACGCAGTATTTT	CASSRLAGTDTQYF
TRBV13	TRBJ1-2	once	.	TGTGCCAGCAGCCCACGCCATTATGGCTACACCTTC	CASSPRHYGYTF
TRBV7-9	TRBJ2-7	.	.	TGTGCCAGCAGCATCGGGGGACGTACGGCCTACGAGCAGTACTTC	CASSIGGRTAYEQYF
TRBV18	TRBJ1-1	.	.	TGTGCCAGCTCACCTCGGACAGAGAACACTGAAGCTTTCTTT	CASSPRTENTEAFF
TRBV5-1	TRBJ2-3	.	TRBD2	TGCGCCAGCAGCTTTGGACTAGCGGGGGCGGATACGCAGTATTTT	CASSFGLAGADTQYF
TRBV6-1	TRBJ1-1	.	.	TGTGCCCGATCCGGGAGTGGAGCTTTCTTT	CARSGSGAFF
TRBV12-5	TRBJ2-2	.	.	TGTGCTAGTGGTTTTGAAATCGGGGAGCTGTTTTTT	CASGFEIGELFF
TRBV5-4	TRBJ1-4	.	TRBD1	TGTGCCAGCAGCGCCGGACAGGCCTCCGGTGAAAAACTGTTTTTT	CASSAGQASGEKLFF
TRBV7-2	TRBJ1-3	few	.	TGTGCCAGCAGCTCCGGGCTACTCTCTGGAAACACCATATATTTT	CASSSGLLSGNTIYF
TRBV19	TRBJ1-5	.	.	TGTGCCAGTAGTATAGGCGATAGCAATCAGCCCCAGCATTTT	CASSIGDSNQPQHF
TRBV11-2	TRBJ1-2	.	.	TGTGCCAGCAGCTTAGATTCGGGGAGATTCTATGGCTACACCTTC	CASSLDSGRFYGYTF